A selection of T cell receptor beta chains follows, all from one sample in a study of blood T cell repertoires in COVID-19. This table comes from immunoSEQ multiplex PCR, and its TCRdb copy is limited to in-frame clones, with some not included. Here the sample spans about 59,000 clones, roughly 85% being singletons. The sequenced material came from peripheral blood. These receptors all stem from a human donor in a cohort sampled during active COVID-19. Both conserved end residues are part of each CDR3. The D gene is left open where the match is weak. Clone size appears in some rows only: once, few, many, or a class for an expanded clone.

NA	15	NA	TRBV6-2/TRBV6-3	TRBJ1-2	CASSRSGAENYGYTF
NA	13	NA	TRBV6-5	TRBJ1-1	CASSRGGDTEAFF
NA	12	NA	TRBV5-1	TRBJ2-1	CASSYGPQGQFF
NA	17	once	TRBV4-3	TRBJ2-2	CASSQDRGGKNTGELFF
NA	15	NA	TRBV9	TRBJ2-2	CASSVDGRGAGELFF
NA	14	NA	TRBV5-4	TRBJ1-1	CASSSAGKALKAFF
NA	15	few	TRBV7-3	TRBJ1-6	CASSLNPGAGSPLHF
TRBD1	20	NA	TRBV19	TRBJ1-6	CASSMPEGAPMSSYNSPLHF
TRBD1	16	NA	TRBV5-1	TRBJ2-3	CASSPGTGVSTDTQYF
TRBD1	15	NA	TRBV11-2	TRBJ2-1	CASSLGGQLLFEQFF
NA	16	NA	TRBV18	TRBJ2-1	CASSPVASSSYNEQFF